This T cell receptor beta chain was profiled in a study of cytomegalovirus exposure and HLA in healthy donors. Study summary: HLA-typed donors contributed 65 million to 95 million unique TCRs, which were held in an early data release.

With 60 Vbeta and 13 Jbeta primers, the PCR was carried out. Produced via immunoSEQ multiplex PCR; TCRdb's table is partial and in-frame only. The sample includes roughly 180,000 clones, 75% to 80% of them seen just once. Study-wide results and limits: It was shown in a later analysis that HLA-associated TCR beta chains were more clonally expanded than other, equally common chains. Rare TCR sequences predominated, though certain public TCRs were found in many donors.

V lost 8 bases to trimming and J lost 3 bases; unmatched junction nucleotides: 6. From germline, CDR1 is LNHDA and CDR2 SQIVND (reference sequence). The CDR3 contains 15 residues. Donors had nominal health at sampling but likely had unrecorded immune exposures. This clone was recorded a few times. What it recognizes is unknown. Sequencing input: PBMCs. This receptor was obtained from a female donor in good health and CMV-seronegative. The rearrangement joins TRBV19 to TRBJ1-5; TRBD1 matches at 11 bases. The CDR3 loop is CASGTGGASNQPQHF. The CDR3 coding sequence is TGTGCCAGTGGGACAGGGGGGGCCTCCAATCAGCCCCAGCATTTT.